The rows below give T cell receptor beta chains drawn from one sample of a study of siplizumab effects on memory and regulatory T cells. Repertoires were generated with immunoSEQ multiplex PCR, while TCRdb's copy carries only in-frame clones and drops some. The sample consists of 70,000 to 90,000 clones, 85% to 90% of them appearing once. Sequences were obtained from CD4+ T cells sorted from blood. All receptors derive from a human donor in good health. CDR3s include the opening cysteine and the closing phenylalanine or tryptophan. The D gene is left open where the match is weak. Not all rows give a size; the values are once, few, many and, for expanded clones, a class.

d_gene: -; abundance: once; j_gene: TRBJ2-5; v_gene: TRBV28; CDR3nt: TGTGCCAGCAGCCCGCCCCGGGGGTACCAAGAGACCCAGTACTTC; CDR3aa: CASSPPRGYQETQYF
d_gene: TRBD2; abundance: -; j_gene: TRBJ2-1; v_gene: TRBV12-5; CDR3nt: TGTGCTAGTGCTCGCCTAGCGGGAGGCAATGAGCAGTTCTTC; CDR3aa: CASARLAGGNEQFF
d_gene: -; abundance: -; j_gene: TRBJ1-3; v_gene: TRBV7-2; CDR3nt: TGTGCCAGCAGCACACAGGCGGCTGGAAACACCATATATTTT; CDR3aa: CASSTQAAGNTIYF
d_gene: TRBD1; abundance: -; j_gene: TRBJ2-7; v_gene: TRBV5-1; CDR3nt: TGCGCCAGCAGCTTGACAGGGGGCGTTTCCTACGAGCAGTACTTC; CDR3aa: CASSLTGGVSYEQYF
d_gene: -; abundance: -; j_gene: TRBJ2-5; v_gene: TRBV5-1; CDR3nt: TGCGCCAGCAGCTCGCTTCAAGAGACCCAGTACTTC; CDR3aa: CASSSLQETQYF
d_gene: -; abundance: -; j_gene: TRBJ2-3; v_gene: TRBV12-5; CDR3nt: TGTGCTAGTGGTCCCCAAAGGATTGTAGGTACGCAGTATTTT; CDR3aa: CASGPQRIVGTQYF
d_gene: -; abundance: -; j_gene: TRBJ2-1; v_gene: TRBV5-5; CDR3nt: TGTGCCAGCAGCCCAACCCCCGATAGCGGCTACAATGAGCAGTTCTTC; CDR3aa: CASSPTPDSGYNEQFF
d_gene: TRBD2; abundance: -; j_gene: TRBJ2-3; v_gene: TRBV5-6; CDR3nt: TGTGCCAGCAGCTCCTCCCTAGCGGGAGTAGGAGATACGCAGTATTTT; CDR3aa: CASSSSLAGVGDTQYF
d_gene: -; abundance: -; j_gene: TRBJ2-1; v_gene: TRBV11-1; CDR3nt: TGTGCCAGCAGCTTAGTCAAGGGACTGGCCTACAATGAGCAGTTCTTC; CDR3aa: CASSLVKGLAYNEQFF
d_gene: -; abundance: -; j_gene: TRBJ1-1; v_gene: TRBV29-1; CDR3nt: TGCAGCGTTGATCTGGTACGGGTGAACACTGAAGCTTTCTTT; CDR3aa: CSVDLVRVNTEAFF
d_gene: -; abundance: few; j_gene: TRBJ1-1; v_gene: TRBV30; CDR3nt: TGTGCCTGGAGTGACCTGAACACTGAAGCTTTCTTT; CDR3aa: CAWSDLNTEAFF
d_gene: -; abundance: -; j_gene: TRBJ1-1; v_gene: TRBV6-4; CDR3nt: TGTGCCAGCAGTGACTTCTATGTCAGATCCGAGTCCTCTCTGAACACTGAAGCTTTCTTT; CDR3aa: CASSDFYVRSESSLNTEAFF
d_gene: TRBD2; abundance: -; j_gene: TRBJ2-3; v_gene: TRBV11-2; CDR3nt: TGTGCCAGCAGCTTAGGGGCGGGAGAACGCACAGATACGCAGTATTTT; CDR3aa: CASSLGAGERTDTQYF
d_gene: -; abundance: -; j_gene: TRBJ1-1; v_gene: TRBV30; CDR3nt: TGTGCCTGGAGTGTCAGGATGAACACTGAAGCTTTCTTT; CDR3aa: CAWSVRMNTEAFF
d_gene: -; abundance: -; j_gene: TRBJ1-2; v_gene: TRBV29-1; CDR3nt: TGCAGCGTCTCCGGGACACTTTATGGCTACACCTTC; CDR3aa: CSVSGTLYGYTF
d_gene: TRBD2; abundance: once; j_gene: TRBJ2-3; v_gene: TRBV11-3; CDR3nt: TGTGCCAGCAGCCGTAGAAGCGGACTAGCGGGGCAAGATACGCAGTATTTT; CDR3aa: CASSRRSGLAGQDTQYF
d_gene: TRBD2; abundance: -; j_gene: TRBJ2-7; v_gene: TRBV27; CDR3nt: TGTGCCAGCAGTTTAAAGGCTAGCGGGAGTTCCTACGAGCAGTACTTC; CDR3aa: CASSLKASGSSYEQYF